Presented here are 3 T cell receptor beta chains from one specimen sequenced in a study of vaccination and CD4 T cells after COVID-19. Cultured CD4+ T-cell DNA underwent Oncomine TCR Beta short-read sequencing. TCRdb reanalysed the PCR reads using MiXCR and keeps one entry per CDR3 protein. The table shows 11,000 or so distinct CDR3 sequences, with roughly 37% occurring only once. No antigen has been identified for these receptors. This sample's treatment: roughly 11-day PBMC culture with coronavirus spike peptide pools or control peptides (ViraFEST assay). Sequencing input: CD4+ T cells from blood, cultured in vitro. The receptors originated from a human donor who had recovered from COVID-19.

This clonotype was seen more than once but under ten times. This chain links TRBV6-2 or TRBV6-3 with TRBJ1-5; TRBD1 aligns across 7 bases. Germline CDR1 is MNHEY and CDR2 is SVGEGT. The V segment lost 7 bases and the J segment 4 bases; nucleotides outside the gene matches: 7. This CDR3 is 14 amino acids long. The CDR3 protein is CASTDRAYNQPQHF. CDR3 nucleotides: TGTGCCAGCACCGACAGGGCTTATAATCAGCCCCAGCATTTT.

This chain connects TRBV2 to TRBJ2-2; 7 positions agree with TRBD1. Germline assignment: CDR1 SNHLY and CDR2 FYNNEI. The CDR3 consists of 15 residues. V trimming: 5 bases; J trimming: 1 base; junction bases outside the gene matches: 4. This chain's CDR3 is CASSRQGLNTGELFF. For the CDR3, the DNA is TGTGCCAGCAGTCGACAGGGATTGAACACCGGGGAGCTGTTTTTT.

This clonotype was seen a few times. The chain's CDR3 is CASSDRGRTETQYF. DNA of the CDR3: TGTGCCAGCAGTGACCGGGGCCGGACGGAGACCCAGTACTTC. This chain connects TRBV6-1 to TRBJ2-5; D assignment may be TRBD1 or TRBD2 (5 bases each). Germline CDR1 is MNHNS and CDR2 is SASEGT. Trimming cost V 3 bases and J 5 bases, with 13 bases left between them. The CDR3 is made up of 14 amino acids.